The following is a T cell receptor (beta chain) sequence with its context. What it binds is not known. These data originate in a study of PD-L1 blockade in urothelial cancer. In the study overall: As for prior chemotherapy regimens, patients had received 0 to 3. Points from the study as a whole: Below-median blood TCR clonality before treatment forecast better survival.

CDR3 length equals 12 residues. The V end was cut by 2 bases, the J end by 7 bases, with 6 bases between. CDR1 and CDR2 (germline): SEHNR, FQNEAQ (reference sequence). Described time point: pretreatment peripheral blood. Synthetic analogs of TCR templates were spiked into every PCR. This table comes from immunoSEQ multiplex PCR, and its TCRdb copy is limited to in-frame clones, with some not included. This sample carries about 72,000 clones, around 88% of them seen once, and the ten largest clones take approximately 15%. The sample in question was PBMCs, obtained around atezolizumab (anti-PD-L1) treatment. The V and J genes are TRBV7-9 and TRBJ2-1, with D perhaps matching TRBD1 (5 bases). This receptor was identified in a man in his sixties with urothelial cancer. CDR3 DNA sequence: TGTGCCAGCAGCTTAACAGGAAATGAGCAGTTCTTC. Translated, it gives CASSLTGNEQFF.